What follows is one T cell receptor beta chain and its context. What antigen it recognizes has not been identified. Nothing much larger sits one base from this clone, and base qualities are not available. The sample originates from a study of T cell changes during pregnancy in multiple sclerosis (dated by TCRdb to about 2019). Some background on the complete study: The study examined how the T cell repertoire changed over the course of pregnancy in women with multiple sclerosis.

The library was made by the immunoSEQ multiplex PCR assay. This is the immuneACCESS table as TCRdb keeps it, with only in-frame sequences that have V and J called. A part of the clones is gone; compared with another copy, unresolved V genes explain less than half, and the rest is unexplained. This sample holds more than 50,000 clones; approximately 94% were observed only once. 2.5% to 3% of the sample goes to the ten largest clones. Per the germline V gene, SGHDT is the CDR1 and YYEEEE is the CDR2. V lost 2 bases and J lost 1 base; the stretch between them is 10 bases long. Taken from cysteine to phenylalanine, the CDR3 has 15 residues. Just CDR3 DNA is preserved here, 45 bases in frame from base 1.

This receptor was identified in a female donor with multiple sclerosis, enrolled in a pregnancy study. The V and J segments used are TRBV5-6 and TRBJ1-5; the D gene assignment is ambiguous. Sequenced material: CD8+ T cells from peripheral blood mononuclear cells, taken after pregnancy. The nucleotides are TGTGCCAGCAGCTTCTGGCAGATAAGCAATCAGCCCCAGCATTTT. Its protein product is CASSFWQISNQPQHF.